The T cell receptor (beta chain) under discussion was sequenced for a study of radiotherapy plus CTLA-4 blockade in lung cancer. General study findings and limits: It was early blood T cell clone dynamics, with interferon-beta, that reportedly best predicted response.

TCRdb's table, derived via immunoSEQ multiplex PCR, lists solely in-frame clones and lacks some. The profile covers 53,000 or so clones, with roughly three quarters appearing a single time and around 10% taken by the ten largest. With respect to this clone: Antigen: not known.

Source: peripheral blood, taken from a patient treated with radiotherapy plus ipilimumab. The source is a human donor with non-small cell lung cancer who had stable disease on radiotherapy plus ipilimumab.

The CDR3 here is CASSGGTASSYEQYF. The CDR3, as DNA: TGTGCCAGCAGCGGGGGGACAGCTTCATCCTACGAGCAGTACTTC. The chain joins TRBV5-4 to TRBJ2-7; tentatively, D is TRBD1 (7 bases). Germline lookup yields CDR1 SGHNT and CDR2 YYREEE (reference sequence). The CDR3 loop spans 15 amino acids. Trimming shortened V by 4 bases and J by 1 base, and 15 bases separated the two germline ends.